This T cell receptor beta chain originates from a study of response to subunit inactivated influenza vaccine. CDR3 size: 16 residues. V lost 5 bases and J lost 0, with 13 bases in between. TCRdb used MiXCR to reprocess the RT-PCR reads, holding one entry per CDR3 protein. The sample has hundreds of thousands of distinct CDR3 sequences, around 10% seen once; the top ten hold 9.5% to 12%. These same data were also listed under a study on T cells expressing NK-cell markers. From that report: The authors generated TCR beta cDNA through 5'RACE template switching with UMIs.

The TCR sequence derives from a man in his fifties or sixties who received an inactivated influenza vaccine. The sequences come from PBMCs from blood, collected on the day of vaccination. The chain carries TRBV12-3 or TRBV12-4 and TRBJ2-2, with D maybe TRBD1 (5 bases). Written as DNA, the CDR3 is TGTGCCAGCAGTCTATGGACAAGGACGAACACCGGGGAGCTGTTTTTT. Translated, it gives CASSLWTRTNTGELFF.